This T cell receptor beta chain was identified during a study of CD8 T cells in ankylosing spondylitis. Trimming cost V 2 bases and J 8 bases, with 9 bases left between them. The V gene's germline CDR1 is ENHRY and CDR2 SYGVKD. This CDR3 is built from 12 residues. Study-level points and caveats: Some motif variants were previously reported in reactive arthritis synovial fluid and blood. Made up of about eight highly homologous variants, a TCR beta motif appeared characteristic of ankylosing spondylitis blood. The authors reported significant enrichment of disease-linked clones in matched ankylosing spondylitis synovial fluid. Disease-linked clones bore a CD8+ phenotype, appearing relatively rarely in peripheral blood.

TCRdb reprocessed the 5' RACE reads with MiXCR, giving one entry per CDR3 protein. There are around 210,000 distinct CDR3 sequences in the sample; 8% to 9% occur only once, and about 5% lies in the top ten. This clonotype appeared many times. What it recognizes is unknown. The chain is built from TRBV10-3 and TRBJ1-2; D might be TRBD1 (6 bases). Material for sequencing was blood, either unsorted or a sorted T cell fraction (not recorded which). The clonotype was recovered from a female donor with ankylosing spondylitis or in good health (not recorded which). The DNA of the CDR3 is TGTGCCATCAGTGAGCACACAGGGGGCTACACCTTC. As protein: CAISEHTGGYTF.